This T cell receptor beta chain was sequenced in a study of PD-1 blockade in classical Hodgkin lymphoma (dated by TCRdb to the early 2020s). With respect to the entire study: To define a peripheral blood immune signature of response to PD-1 blockade in classical Hodgkin lymphoma, the study combined TCR beta sequencing with CyTOF.

According to the study, the label for this sample's time point signals: newly diagnosed, previously untreated cHL patient sample. A Miltenyi CD8+ T cell isolation kit was used for magnetic negative selection to purify CD8+ T cells from thawed PBMCs. PBMCs from patients with newly diagnosed, previously untreated classical Hodgkin lymphoma were sequenced as a comparison group for the relapsed/refractory trial patients. Peripheral blood was collected in 8 mL Vacutainer Cell Preparation Tubes, from which PBMCs were isolated by centrifugation and then cryopreserved. Purified CD4+ and CD8+ fractions were prepared only for cases with an additional available PBMC sample. Magnetically labelled cells were removed on LS columns in a quadroMACS separator, and the flow-through was retained as the purified fraction. What the work shows at the level of the full study, not this receptor alone: The study covered only a single clinical trial cohort, and the causes of the repertoire differences, possibly disease activity or prior therapy, were still not defined. Baseline TCR diversity was reported to be lower in newly diagnosed patients than in healthy donors, and even lower in relapsed/refractory patients.

Spanning cysteine to phenylalanine, the CDR3 consists of 13 amino acids. Only the CDR3 DNA stays, 39 bases, in frame from base 1. Per the germline V gene (reference sequence), LNHDA is the CDR1 and SQIVND is the CDR2. Trimming at the junction amounts to 3 bases on V and 7 bases on J, and the germline ends lie 10 bases apart. Remarks on this clone: The clone's antigen remains unknown. Per-base qualities were not stored, and no clone one base away is much larger.

Genomic DNA was isolated using the Qiagen DNeasy kit from unsorted PBMCs as well as from negatively selected CD4+ and CD8+ fractions. TCR beta CDR3 regions were amplified by immunoSEQ multiplex PCR using primers annealing to V and J segments. Amplification bias was minimized using a synthetic immune receptor repertoire, and residual bias was removed computationally after sequencing. In the paper's pipeline: Repertoire diversity was quantified as the Shannon entropy index using custom Python scripts. The unsorted, CD4+ and CD8+ repertoires were each analyzed separately, with the exception of combined analyses, where CD4+ and CD8+ sequences were merged in silico. The source is immuneACCESS, and TCRdb retained only in-frame sequences with V and J called. Part of the clones is not carried over; for the studies checked, unresolved V genes explain less than half of this, and the remainder is unexplained. V and J calls and clone size are copied from that table; D and trimming were computed from the DNA. The sample table records 23,000 or so clones; about 86% of these occur just once. The top ten clones comprise over 6% of the sample.

The TCR comes from a human donor with classical Hodgkin lymphoma. Sequenced sample: CD8+ T cells from blood. In this chain, TRBV19 is recombined with TRBJ2-1; a tentative D call is TRBD1 (5 bases match). The sequenced DNA: TGTGCCAGTAGTATTTCTGGGGCGAATGAGCAGTTCTTC. Its coded protein is CASSISGANEQFF.